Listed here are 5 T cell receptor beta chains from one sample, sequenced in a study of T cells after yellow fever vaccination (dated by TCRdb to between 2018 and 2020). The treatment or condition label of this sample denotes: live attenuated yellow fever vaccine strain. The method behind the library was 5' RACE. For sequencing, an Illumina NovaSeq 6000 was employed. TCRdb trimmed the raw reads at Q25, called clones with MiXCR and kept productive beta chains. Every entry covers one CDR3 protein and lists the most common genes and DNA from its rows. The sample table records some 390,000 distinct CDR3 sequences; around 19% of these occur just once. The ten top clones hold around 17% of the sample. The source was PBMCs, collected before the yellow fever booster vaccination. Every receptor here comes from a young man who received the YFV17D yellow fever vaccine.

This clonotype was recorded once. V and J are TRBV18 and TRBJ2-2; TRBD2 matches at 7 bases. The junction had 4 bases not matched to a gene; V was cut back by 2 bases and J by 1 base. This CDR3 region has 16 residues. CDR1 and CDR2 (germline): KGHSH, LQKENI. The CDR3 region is CASSPVAGVNTGELFF. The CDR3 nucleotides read TGTGCCAGCTCACCAGTTGCGGGGGTGAACACCGGGGAGCTGTTTTTT.

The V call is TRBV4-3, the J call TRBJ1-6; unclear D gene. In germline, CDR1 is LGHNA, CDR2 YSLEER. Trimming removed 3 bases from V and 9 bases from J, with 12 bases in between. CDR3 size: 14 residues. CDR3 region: CASSQAGPISPLHF. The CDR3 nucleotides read TGCGCCAGCAGCCAGGCTGGCCCAATTTCACCCCTCCACTTT.

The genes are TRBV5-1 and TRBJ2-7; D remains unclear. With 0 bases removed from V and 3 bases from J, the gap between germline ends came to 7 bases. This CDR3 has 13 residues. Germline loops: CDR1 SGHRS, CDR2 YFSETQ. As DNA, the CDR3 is TGCGCCAGCAGCTTGGCCAGCTTCTACGAGCAGTACGTC. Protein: CASSLASFYEQYV.

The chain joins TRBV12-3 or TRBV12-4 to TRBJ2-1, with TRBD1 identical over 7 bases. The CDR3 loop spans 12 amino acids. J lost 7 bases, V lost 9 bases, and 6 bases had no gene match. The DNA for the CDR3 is TGTGCCAGTTGGGACAGTTTGAATGAGCAGTTCTTC. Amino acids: CASWDSLNEQFF.

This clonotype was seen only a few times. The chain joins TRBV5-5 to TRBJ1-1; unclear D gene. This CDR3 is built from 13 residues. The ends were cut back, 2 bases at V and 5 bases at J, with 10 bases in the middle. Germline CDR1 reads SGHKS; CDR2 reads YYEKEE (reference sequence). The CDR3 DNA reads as TGTGCCAGCAGCTTACGGGTTTGGACTGAAGCTTTCTTT. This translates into CASSLRVWTEAFF.